Detailed here is one T cell receptor (beta chain). The clone's antigen remains unknown. No much larger clone is present one base from it, and per-base qualities are unavailable. TCRbeta CDR3 regions were amplified from genomic DNA using the immunoSEQ Assay, a bias-controlled multiplex PCR. As for the authors' bioinformatics: Within the assay, amplification of reference gene primers was used to estimate how many nucleated cells each sample contained. To quantify the absolute abundance of each unique TCRbeta CDR3 rearrangement, sequence reads were collapsed and filtered. For each sample, productive Simpson clonality was calculated by taking the square root of Simpson's diversity index across productive rearrangements. Drawn from immuneACCESS, this table holds only the in-frame rearrangements with V and J called that TCRdb kept. Clones are partly lost; checked studies trace under half to an unresolved V gene and leave the rest unexplained. V and J calls and clone size are those listed in that table; D and trimming were worked out from the DNA. The sample records roughly 130,000 clones, under 95% of which are singletons. The ten largest clones represent more than 3% of the sample.

The collaborating institutions used their own protocols to collect whole blood in K2EDTA tubes. For TCRbeta analysis, collaborator samples were shipped as frozen whole blood, as isolated PBMCs, or as DNA extracted from either sample type. From its cysteine to its phenylalanine, the CDR3 spans 14 amino acids. The kept DNA is CDR3 alone, 42 bases in frame from the first base. The germline V and J ends show losses of 3 bases and 4 bases respectively, and no gene match explains 4 bases of the junction. The germline V gene sets CDR1 to SGDLS and CDR2 to YYNGEE. This specimen belongs to a study of blood T cell repertoires in COVID-19 (dated by TCRdb to 2020 to 2022). The study in broad terms: Samples covering the acute and convalescent phases of COVID-19 were provided by collaborators in the United States, Italy and Spain. Sample metadata almost always included a de-identified subject ID, COVID-19 status, age in years and sex. The repertoires were released in a freely available public database meant as a resource for research on the immune response to SARS-CoV-2. Deeply sampled blood TCRbeta repertoires from subjects exposed to, actively infected with, or recovered from COVID-19 were included in the dataset. The prospective study material was composed of cDNA or gDNA derived from T cells, B-cell-depleted T cells, or PBMCs. Where HLA class I and class II types were available, the types were taken from metadata supplied by the sample provider, not from assay-based typing. The samples were drawn from two sources: the first 160 participants of the ongoing ImmuneRACE study, and over 950 subjects contributed by 6 global collaborators. Results and caveats for the whole study, not just this receptor: Clinical and demographic metadata were provided uncurated, with the amount varying by source and participant.

Recombination connected TRBV9 to TRBJ2-1, with 7 middle bases fitting TRBD2. The sequenced sample was peripheral blood. The sequence derives from a man aged 45-65 years with active COVID-19. The encoded CDR3 is CASSGWTSYNEQFF. DNA sequence: TGTGCCAGCAGCGGTTGGACTAGTTACAATGAGCAGTTCTTC.